The present T cell receptor (beta chain) was sequenced within a study of cytomegalovirus exposure and HLA in healthy donors. General study findings and limits: Among TCR beta chains of equal frequency, HLA-associated ones were more clonally expanded in a later analysis. High specificity and sensitivity for cytomegalovirus status were reported for the classifier. A later analysis appeared to link common viral pathogens to several of the most significant clusters. Productive rates of about 87% or about 30% were seen for most TCR beta V segments in an earlier analysis.

PCR involved 60 Vbeta and 13 Jbeta primers. The repertoire was sequenced with immunoSEQ multiplex PCR; TCRdb's copy has only in-frame clones and lacks some. The sample yields about 40,000 clones, 68% seen once. The sample holds a few counts of this clone. As yet, its antigen is unknown. CDR1 and CDR2 (germline): MDHEN, SYDVKM. V lost 4 bases, J lost 5 bases, and 8 bases stayed unmatched. The CDR3 consists of 14 residues. The TCR was taken from a man aged 35 to 55 in good health and CMV-seronegative. This chain links TRBV28 with TRBJ2-7; 7 bases align to TRBD1. The sample comprised PBMCs. In nucleotides, the CDR3 is TGTGCCAGCAGTTCCCGGGACAGAGTGAACGAGCAGTACTTC. Protein sequence: CASSSRDRVNEQYF.